Listed below are T cell receptor beta chains from one sample, sequenced in a study of T cell responses to AZD1222 COVID-19 vaccine. TCRdb's table, derived via immunoSEQ multiplex PCR, lists solely in-frame clones and lacks some. In the table there are 100,000 to 150,000 clones, over 80% of which are singletons. This specimen was peripheral blood, taken on day 0 of AZD1222 vaccination. The receptor set was obtained from an adult in good health. Each CDR3 is given without its conserved first and last residue.

cdr3_aa,j_call,v_call
ASSLAGARITDTQY,TRBJ2-3,TRBV5-1
ASSLKYLAGAQY,TRBJ2-7,TRBV28
ASSLGGAGKPYEQF,TRBJ2-1,TRBV7-3
SAGWGEQF,TRBJ2-1,TRBV20-1
SPHYPQETQY,TRBJ2-5,TRBV29-1
ASSLGVGRGDTQY,TRBJ2-3,TRBV7-9
ASSGGRGLTDTQY,TRBJ2-3,TRBV6-5
ASSRRLAGDYEQY,TRBJ2-7,TRBV3-1/TRBV3-2
ASSLDEFGTGFYEQY,TRBJ2-7,TRBV28
ASTSGGSGELF,TRBJ2-2,TRBV28
ASSPSSQGWSYEQY,TRBJ2-7,TRBV18
ASSIITGGTNEKLF,TRBJ1-4,TRBV19
ASSLEGNYGYT,TRBJ1-2,TRBV3-1/TRBV3-2
ASSSGFRNTIY,TRBJ1-3,TRBV28